This TCR beta chain was sequenced during a study of T cells after posttransplantation cyclophosphamide. A marrow graft followed busulfan-fludarabine conditioning, with cyclophosphamide on days +3 and +4. The table came from immunoSEQ multiplex PCR; TCRdb's copy has only in-frame clones and leaves some out. Recorded here are thousands of clones, none singletons. Study-level points and caveats: Skin or GI-infiltrating T cells shared few TRB sequences with blood.

In its sample, this clone is medium-sized. Its antigen is currently unknown. V lost 5 bases to trimming and J lost 10 bases, with 12 bases between them. The CDR3 totals 12 residues. CDR1 is SEHNR, CDR2 FQNEAQ, per germline (reference sequence). The sequencing used PBMCs, collected 32 days after allogeneic stem cell transplant with posttransplant cyclophosphamide. The TCR sequence derives from a female patient aged 50-60 years who received an allogeneic stem cell transplant from a related donor, was CMV-positive, and had no GVHD. A subset of T cells may come from the graft donor. The chain joins TRBV7-9 to TRBJ2-1; D might be TRBD2 (6 bases). In DNA form, the CDR3 reads TGTGCCAGCAGCCTAAATAGCGGAGAGCAGTTCTTC. It is translated as CASSLNSGEQFF.